This T cell receptor (beta chain) was captured in a study of blood T cells in healthy people across ages. A sample-barcoded 5' primer and a J-beta primer mix were used in a second PCR of about 6 to 12 cycles. Every sample produced at least 2.5 million CDR3-containing paired-end reads. One entry per CDR3 protein, called by TCRdb with MiXCR from the 5' RACE reads. The table lists around 2 million distinct CDR3 sequences, approximately 40% of them singletons, with under 25% in the top ten. This clonotype was counted a few times. Antigen specificity is unknown. Study-wide points: Naive and antigen-experienced cells were not separated, limiting conclusive comparison.

The CDR3 spans 17 residues. CDR1 is SGHAT and CDR2 is FQNNGV in the germline V gene. The ends lost 1 base at V and 2 bases at J; junction bases unmatched: 7. Each sample yielded at least 7 million isolated PBMCs. Source material: blood. The chain has TRBV11-2 and TRBJ2-3; 9 bases line up with TRBD2. The source of this sequence is a human donor in good health. CDR3: CASSLVLAGGPTDTQYF. In DNA, the CDR3 is TGTGCCAGCAGCTTAGTTTTGGCGGGGGGGCCCACAGATACGCAGTATTTT.